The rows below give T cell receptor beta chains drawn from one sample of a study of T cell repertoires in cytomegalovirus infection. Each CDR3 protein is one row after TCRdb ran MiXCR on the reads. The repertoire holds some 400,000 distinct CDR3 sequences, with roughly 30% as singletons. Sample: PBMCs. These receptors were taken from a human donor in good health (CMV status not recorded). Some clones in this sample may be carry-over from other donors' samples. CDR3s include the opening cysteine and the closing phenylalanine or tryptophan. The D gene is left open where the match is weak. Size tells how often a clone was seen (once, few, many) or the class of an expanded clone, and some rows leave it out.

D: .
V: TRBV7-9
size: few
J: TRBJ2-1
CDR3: CASSLGDLDTRFF
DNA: TGTGCCAGCAGCTTAGGAGACCTGGACACACGGTTCTTC

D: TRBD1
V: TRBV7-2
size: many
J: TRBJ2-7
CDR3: CASSLAQTGFSSYEQYF
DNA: TGTGCCAGCAGCTTAGCCCAGACAGGGTTTTCCTCATACGAGCAGTACTTC

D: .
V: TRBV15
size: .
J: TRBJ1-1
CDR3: CATSRVGEAEAFF
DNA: TGTGCCACCAGCAGAGTTGGGGAAGCTGAAGCTTTCTTT

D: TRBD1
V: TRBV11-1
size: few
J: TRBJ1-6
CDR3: CASNRDRNSPLHF
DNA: TGTGCCAGCAACAGGGACAGAAATTCACCCCTCCACTTT

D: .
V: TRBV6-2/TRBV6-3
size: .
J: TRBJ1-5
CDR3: CDSTPAGGPGQPQHF
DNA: TGTGACAGCACCCCAGCTGGGGGGCCGGGGCAGCCCCAGCATTTT

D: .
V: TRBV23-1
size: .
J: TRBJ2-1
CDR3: CASSQLGSDSPKEFF
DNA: TGCGCCAGCAGTCAACTTGGGTCAGATTCGCCGAAGGAGTTCTTC

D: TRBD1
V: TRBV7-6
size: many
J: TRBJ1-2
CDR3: CASSLAVGQGANYGYTF
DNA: TGTGCCAGCAGCTTAGCGGTAGGACAGGGGGCGAACTATGGCTACACCTTC

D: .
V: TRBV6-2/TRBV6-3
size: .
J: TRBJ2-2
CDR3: CASRVSGANTGELFF
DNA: TGTGCCAGCAGGGTCTCAGGGGCGAACACCGGGGAGCTGTTTTTT

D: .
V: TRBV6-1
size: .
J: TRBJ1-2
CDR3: CASSRRERAYGYTF
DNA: TGTGCCAGCAGTCGCCGGGAACGGGCCTATGGCTACACCTTC

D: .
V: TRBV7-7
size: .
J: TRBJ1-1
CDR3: CASSFAGGAFF
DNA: TGTGCTAGCAGCTTTGCTGGGGGAGCTTTCTTT

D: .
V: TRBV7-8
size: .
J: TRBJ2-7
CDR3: CARSLVRGSFYEQYF
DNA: TGTGCCAGAAGCCTCGTCAGGGGTTCCTTCTACGAGCAGTACTTC

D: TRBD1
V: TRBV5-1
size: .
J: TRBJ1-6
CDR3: CASSLDGTESSPLHF
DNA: TGCGCCAGCAGCTTGGACGGGACAGAGAGTTCACCCCTCCACTTT

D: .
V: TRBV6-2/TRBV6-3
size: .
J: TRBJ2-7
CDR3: CASSSSTYPYEQYF
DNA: TGTGCCAGCAGTTCGTCGACATACCCCTACGAGCAGTACTTC

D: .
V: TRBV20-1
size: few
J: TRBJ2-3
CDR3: CSARDGARRGTDTQYF
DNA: TGCAGTGCTAGAGATGGTGCGCGCAGGGGCACAGATACGCAGTATTTT

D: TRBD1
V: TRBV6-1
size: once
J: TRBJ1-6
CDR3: CASRRDSYSPLHF
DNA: TGTGCCAGCAGGCGGGACAGCTATTCACCCCTCCACTTT

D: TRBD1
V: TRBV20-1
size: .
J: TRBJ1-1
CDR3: CSAKPQGAVYTEAFF
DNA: TGCAGTGCTAAACCACAGGGGGCAGTGTACACTGAAGCTTTCTTT

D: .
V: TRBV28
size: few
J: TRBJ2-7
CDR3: CASSFSGQSSYEQYF
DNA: TGTGCCAGCAGTTTTAGCGGACAGAGCTCCTACGAGCAGTACTTC

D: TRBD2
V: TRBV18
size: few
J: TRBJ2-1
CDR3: CASSPPGTSIRTHNEQFF
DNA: TGTGCCAGCTCACCCCCCGGGACTAGTATTCGGACGCACAATGAGCAGTTCTTC

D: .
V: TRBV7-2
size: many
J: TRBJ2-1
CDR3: CASSPRTQTGNEQFF
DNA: TGTGCCAGCAGCCCAAGGACCCAGACTGGCAATGAGCAGTTCTTC

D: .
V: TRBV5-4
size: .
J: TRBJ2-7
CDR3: CASTPGLGNYEQYF
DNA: TGTGCCAGCACCCCGGGGCTAGGAAACTACGAGCAGTACTTC

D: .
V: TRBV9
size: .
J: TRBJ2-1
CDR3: CASSVAPQYNEQFF
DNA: TGTGCCAGCAGCGTAGCTCCCCAATACAATGAGCAGTTCTTC

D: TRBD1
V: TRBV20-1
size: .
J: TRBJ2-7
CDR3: CSARVTGGLYEQYF
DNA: TGCAGTGCTAGAGTCACAGGGGGGTTATACGAGCAGTACTTC

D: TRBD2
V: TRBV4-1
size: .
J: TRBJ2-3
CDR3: CASSHPRLAGGTDTQYF
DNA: TGCGCCAGCAGCCATCCCAGACTAGCGGGGGGCACAGATACGCAGTATTTT

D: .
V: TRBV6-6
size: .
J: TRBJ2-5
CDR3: CASSSRDQETQYF
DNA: TGTGCCAGCAGTTCCCGGGACCAAGAGACCCAGTACTTC